This is a list of T cell receptor beta chains from one sample in a study of response to subunit inactivated influenza vaccine. Each CDR3 protein gets one entry after TCRdb re-called the RT-PCR reads with MiXCR. The sample has more than 450,000 distinct CDR3 sequences; roughly 12% are singletons. The material was PBMCs from blood, obtained on the day of vaccination. These receptors were obtained from a man aged 50 to 60 who received an inactivated influenza vaccine. Both conserved end residues are part of each CDR3. The D gene is left open where the match is weak. Part of the rows lack a size; the others show once, few, many or a class for expanded clones.

clone_size,v_call,j_call,d_call,cdr3_length,cdr3_aa,cdr3_nt
few,TRBV27,TRBJ1-4,NA,14,CASGPSNSNEKLFF,TGTGCCAGCGGACCTAGTAACAGCAATGAAAAACTGTTTTTT
few,TRBV15,TRBJ2-1,NA,13,CATSRFSEVEQFF,TGTGCCACCAGCAGGTTTTCAGAGGTTGAGCAGTTCTTC
NA,TRBV20-1,TRBJ2-7,NA,14,CSARDGTKSYEQYF,TGCAGTGCTAGAGACGGGACCAAGTCCTACGAGCAGTACTTC
few,TRBV4-2,TRBJ2-7,NA,13,CASKEAFGHEQYF,TGTGCCAGCAAGGAGGCTTTTGGCCACGAGCAGTACTTC
NA,TRBV5-1,TRBJ1-2,NA,13,CASSAQDSYGYTF,TGCGCCAGCAGCGCCCAGGACAGCTATGGCTACACCTTC
few,TRBV5-1,TRBJ2-5,TRBD1,14,CASSLSQGEETQYF,TGCGCCAGCAGCTTATCTCAGGGGGAGGAGACCCAGTACTTC
NA,TRBV6-1,TRBJ2-3,NA,15,CASTQGRGDTDTQYF,TGTGCCAGCACCCAGGGTAGGGGTGACACAGATACGCAGTATTTT
few,TRBV2,TRBJ2-1,NA,22,CASSDEGRQGARLAVLWNEQFF,TGTGCCAGCAGTGATGAGGGAAGACAGGGTGCTCGTCTAGCGGTCTTGTGGAATGAGCAGTTCTTC
NA,TRBV6-1,TRBJ2-5,NA,16,CASSGRGGQGGETQYF,TGTGCCAGCAGTGGGCGGGGGGGACAGGGAGGGGAGACCCAGTACTTC
NA,TRBV7-8,TRBJ2-5,NA,14,CASNRGAPGETQYF,TGTGCCAGCAACCGGGGGGCGCCGGGAGAGACCCAGTACTTC
NA,TRBV27,TRBJ1-4,NA,14,CASSTQGRGEKLFF,TGTGCCAGCAGTACCCAGGGTAGGGGTGAAAAACTGTTTTTT
many,TRBV7-2,TRBJ1-2,TRBD1,14,CASSFGQGNYGYTF,TGTGCCAGCAGTTTCGGACAGGGGAACTATGGCTACACCTTC
NA,TRBV6-1,TRBJ2-2,NA,16,CASRNVGPSNTGELFF,TGTGCCAGCAGAAACGTGGGACCCTCGAACACCGGGGAGCTGTTTTTT
few,TRBV20-1,TRBJ2-3,TRBD2,15,CSARDILAGGDTQYF,TGCAGTGCTAGAGATATATTAGCGGGAGGCGATACGCAGTATTTT
NA,TRBV5-1,TRBJ2-7,TRBD1,14,CASSQLTGTLEQYF,TGCGCCAGCAGCCAACTGACAGGGACACTCGAGCAGTACTTC
many,TRBV20-1,TRBJ1-1,NA,11,CSARPGTEAFF,TGCAGTGCTCGTCCCGGCACTGAAGCTTTCTTT
many,TRBV5-5,TRBJ2-5,NA,13,CASSLVGSETQYF,TGTGCCAGCAGCTTGGTTGGTTCAGAGACCCAGTACTTC
few,TRBV20-1,TRBJ2-7,NA,16,CSARDLTGRGDYEQYF,TGCAGTGCTAGAGATCTCACAGGGAGGGGGGACTACGAGCAGTACTTC
few,TRBV5-1,TRBJ2-7,TRBD1,14,CASAGGSTPDEQYF,TGCGCCAGCGCAGGGGGTTCCACCCCCGACGAGCAGTACTTC
many,TRBV12-3/TRBV12-4,TRBJ2-7,TRBD1,14,CASSTRDSSYEQYF,TGTGCCAGCAGTACTAGGGACAGCTCCTACGAGCAGTACTTC
many,TRBV12-3/TRBV12-4,TRBJ2-5,NA,13,CASSFARGETQYF,TGTGCCAGCAGTTTCGCCAGGGGAGAGACCCAGTACTTC
NA,TRBV14,TRBJ2-3,NA,12,CASSIQVDTQYF,TGTGCCAGCAGCATCCAGGTAGATACGCAGTATTTT
few,TRBV5-1,TRBJ1-6,NA,16,CASSPEWGIGNSPLHF,TGCGCCAGCAGCCCCGAATGGGGGATTGGTAATTCACCCCTCCACTTT
NA,TRBV7-2,TRBJ1-5,NA,13,CASSLVEGQPQHF,TGTGCCAGCAGCTTAGTGGAGGGTCAGCCCCAGCATTTT
NA,TRBV13,TRBJ2-7,TRBD2,18,CASSLGLLLAGGTYEQYF,TGTGCCAGCAGCTTAGGCTTACTACTAGCGGGGGGTACCTACGAGCAGTACTTC
many,TRBV7-9,TRBJ2-4,NA,16,CASSSLDSTAKNIQYF,TGTGCCAGCAGCTCTCTGGACTCCACGGCCAAAAACATTCAGTACTTC
few,TRBV2,TRBJ2-3,NA,17,CASSGRRGHYQTDTQYF,TGTGCCAGCAGCGGTAGGCGGGGTCATTATCAGACAGATACGCAGTATTTT
NA,TRBV7-6,TRBJ2-3,NA,15,CASSLSVTSTDTQYF,TGTGCCAGCAGCTTATCTGTCACTAGCACAGATACGCAGTATTTT
many,TRBV20-1,TRBJ2-7,NA,12,CSARDRLYEQYF,TGCAGTGCTAGAGATCGGCTCTACGAGCAGTACTTC
many,TRBV7-3,TRBJ2-1,TRBD2,15,CASSLGSGRYNEQFF,TGTGCCAGCAGCTTAGGTAGCGGGAGGTACAATGAGCAGTTCTTC
few,TRBV27,TRBJ2-7,TRBD1,15,CASSLEQGAPYEQYF,TGTGCCAGCAGTCTTGAACAGGGGGCGCCCTACGAGCAGTACTTC
NA,TRBV18,TRBJ2-7,NA,14,CASSPTGVEYEQYF,TGTGCCAGCTCCCCCACCGGGGTTGAGTACGAGCAGTACTTC
NA,TRBV29-1,TRBJ2-5,NA,13,CSVEGHYLETQYF,TGCAGCGTTGAGGGACACTATTTAGAGACCCAGTACTTC
few,TRBV6-2/TRBV6-3,TRBJ1-2,TRBD1,15,CASSYRDRPFYGYTF,TGTGCCAGCAGTTACCGGGACAGACCATTCTATGGCTACACCTTC
few,TRBV20-1,TRBJ2-7,TRBD2,14,CSARLAGDAYEQYF,TGCAGTGCTAGACTAGCGGGAGACGCCTACGAGCAGTACTTC
NA,TRBV4-2,TRBJ2-1,TRBD2,18,CASSPGLAGSYSYNEQFF,TGTGCCAGCAGCCCGGGACTAGCGGGGAGCTACTCCTACAATGAGCAGTTCTTC
many,TRBV20-1,TRBJ1-2,TRBD1,14,CSAATGLASYGYTF,TGCAGTGCGGCGACAGGGTTGGCCTCCTATGGCTACACCTTC
NA,TRBV5-1,TRBJ1-6,NA,13,CASSLIGDSPLHF,TGCGCCAGCAGCTTGATCGGGGATTCACCCCTCCACTTT